The entry below describes one TCR beta chain. Its antigen is still unknown. There are no base qualities to consult, and no much larger clone falls within one base. The sample is drawn from a study of blood T cell repertoires in COVID-19 (TCRdb year 2020). Concerning the study at large: The collaborator samples originated in the United States, Italy and Spain and spanned the acute and convalescent phases of COVID-19. Subjects who had been exposed to COVID-19, were actively infected with it, or had recovered from it provided the deeply sampled blood TCRbeta repertoires that made up the dataset. The material from the prospective study consisted of cDNA or gDNA derived from T cells, B-cell-depleted T cells, or PBMCs. The samples were drawn from two sources: the first 160 participants of the ongoing ImmuneRACE study, and about 1,300 subjects contributed by 6 global collaborators. Where available, HLA class I and class II types were obtained from metadata supplied by the sample provider rather than from assay-based typing. The repertoires were released in a freely available public database meant as a resource for research on the immune response to SARS-CoV-2. Sample metadata almost always included a de-identified subject ID, COVID-19 status, age in years and sex.

The immunoSEQ Assay, a bias-controlled multiplex PCR, was used to amplify TCRbeta CDR3 regions from genomic DNA. In the source study's methods: The number of nucleated cells in each sample was estimated from the amplification of reference gene primers within the assay. To quantify the absolute abundance of each unique TCRbeta CDR3 rearrangement, sequence reads were collapsed and filtered. For each sample, productive Simpson clonality was calculated by taking the square root of Simpson's diversity index across productive rearrangements. TCRdb limited this immuneACCESS table to in-frame rearrangements with V and J called. A share of clones is missing; checked studies link under half to unresolved V genes, and the rest is unexplained. V and J calls and clone size come straight from that table; D and trimming were deduced from the DNA. Here the sample has about 260,000 clones; around nine tenths occur a single time. The ten largest clones represent about 10% of the sample.

Another Seattle source contributed samples from volunteer blood donors who had recovered from COVID-19. Collaborating institutions collected whole blood in K2EDTA tubes following their own protocols. For TCRbeta analysis, collaborators shipped samples as frozen whole blood, isolated PBMCs, or DNA extracted from either of those sample types. Overall results and qualifications from the work: The amount of clinical and demographic metadata varied by source and participant and was provided uncurated.

The CDR3 covers 16 residues, taking in both the cysteine and the phenylalanine. CDR3 DNA is the only sequence kept; it has 48 bases, read in frame from the first base. Source material: peripheral blood. The chain employs TRBV21-1 and TRBJ2-7; the listed D gene, TRBD1, was not tested against the DNA. TRBV21-1 is deemed a pseudogene. This TCR came from a man in his forties who had recovered from COVID-19. The CDR3 in this case is CASSKDPVQGDYEQYF. The sequenced DNA: TGTGCCAGCAGCAAAGATCCGGTTCAGGGGGACTACGAGCAGTACTTC.